This TCR beta chain comes out of a study of blood T cell repertoires in COVID-19. Germline values: CDR1 MNHEY, CDR2 SMNVEV (reference sequence). This CDR3 region has 18 residues. Trimming removed 3 bases from V and 3 bases from J, with 18 bases in between. The table came from immunoSEQ multiplex PCR; TCRdb's copy has only in-frame clones and leaves some out. Of about 100,000 clones listed, roughly 92% are singletons. This TCR was recovered from a man in his 70s with acute or convalescent COVID-19. The sample comprised peripheral blood. The chain uses TRBV27 and TRBJ2-6; D ambiguous. The CDR3 sequence is CASSFYLVVGGGANVLTF. Written as DNA, the CDR3 is TGTGCCAGCAGTTTTTATCTAGTTGTAGGCGGTGGGGCCAACGTCCTGACTTTC.